This is a list of T cell receptor beta chains from one sample in a study of blood T cell repertoires in COVID-19. Clones were read by immunoSEQ multiplex PCR, and TCRdb kept only the in-frame ones, dropping some. Here the sample spans more than 100,000 clones, 84% being singletons. Sequenced input: peripheral blood. The receptors derive from a woman younger than 45 who had recovered from COVID-19. CDR3s include the opening cysteine and the closing phenylalanine or tryptophan. Fields, in order: clone size, V gene, D gene, J gene, CDR3 DNA, CDR3 protein. The D gene is left open where the match is weak. Some rows mark clone size as missing; the rest say once, few, many or name a class of expanded clone.

clone size: .
V gene: TRBV7-6
D gene: TRBD2
J gene: TRBJ2-3
CDR3 DNA: TGTGCCAGCAGCTGGTCGGGGGGGGGCACAGATACGCAGTATTTT
CDR3 protein: CASSWSGGGTDTQYF

clone size: .
V gene: TRBV9
D gene: .
J gene: TRBJ2-2
CDR3 DNA: TGTGCCAGCGACGGGCAGGGATCAACCGGGGAGCTGTTTTTT
CDR3 protein: CASDGQGSTGELFF

clone size: .
V gene: TRBV7-9
D gene: .
J gene: TRBJ2-7
CDR3 DNA: TGTGCCAGCAGCTTTAAAGTGGACAGTACGGGCGAGCAGTACTTC
CDR3 protein: CASSFKVDSTGEQYF

clone size: .
V gene: TRBV3-1/TRBV3-2
D gene: .
J gene: TRBJ1-5
CDR3 DNA: TGTGCCAGCAGCCAAGGACACAATCAGCCCCAGCATTTT
CDR3 protein: CASSQGHNQPQHF

clone size: .
V gene: TRBV7-9
D gene: TRBD2
J gene: TRBJ2-1
CDR3 DNA: TGTGCCAGCAGCCCCCGGACGGGGGGGCCCTACAATGAGCAGTTCTTC
CDR3 protein: CASSPRTGGPYNEQFF

clone size: .
V gene: TRBV15
D gene: .
J gene: TRBJ2-3
CDR3 DNA: TGTGCCACCAGCAGACAGGGGATAAAGACAGATACGCAGTATTTT
CDR3 protein: CATSRQGIKTDTQYF

clone size: .
V gene: TRBV5-1
D gene: .
J gene: TRBJ2-2
CDR3 DNA: TGCGCCAGCAGCTTTTTCGCGACTGAGGGCGGGGAGCTGTTTTTT
CDR3 protein: CASSFFATEGGELFF

clone size: .
V gene: TRBV7-2
D gene: .
J gene: TRBJ1-4
CDR3 DNA: TGTGCCAGCAGGTCGGACTCCCTAAAACTGTTTTTT
CDR3 protein: CASRSDSLKLFF

clone size: .
V gene: TRBV9
D gene: TRBD2
J gene: TRBJ2-7
CDR3 DNA: TGTGCCAGCAGCCCCAGGACTAGGGACTACGAGCAGTACTTC
CDR3 protein: CASSPRTRDYEQYF

clone size: .
V gene: TRBV29-1
D gene: TRBD2
J gene: TRBJ2-1
CDR3 DNA: TGCAGCGTTGAGGGATTAGCGGGAAGCGCCTACAATGAGCAGTTCTTC
CDR3 protein: CSVEGLAGSAYNEQFF

clone size: .
V gene: TRBV5-1
D gene: .
J gene: TRBJ1-6
CDR3 DNA: TGCGCCAGCAGCTCCGGGACTATGGGGTCACCCCTCCACTTT
CDR3 protein: CASSSGTMGSPLHF

clone size: .
V gene: TRBV19
D gene: .
J gene: TRBJ1-2
CDR3 DNA: TGTGCCAGTAGCCAAGGGGGGGTCTATGGCTACACCTTC
CDR3 protein: CASSQGGVYGYTF

clone size: once
V gene: TRBV7-9
D gene: .
J gene: TRBJ2-5
CDR3 DNA: TGTGCCAGCAGCAGAAGAGACAGATTAGAGACCCAGTACTTC
CDR3 protein: CASSRRDRLETQYF

clone size: .
V gene: TRBV3-1/TRBV3-2
D gene: TRBD1
J gene: TRBJ2-7
CDR3 DNA: TGTGCCAGCAGCCAAGGATGGGGACAGGGTGCGGCCGAGCAGTACTTC
CDR3 protein: CASSQGWGQGAAEQYF

clone size: many
V gene: TRBV19
D gene: .
J gene: TRBJ1-1
CDR3 DNA: TGTGCCAGTAGTATAGTACAGGGCCCTGAAGCTTTCTTT
CDR3 protein: CASSIVQGPEAFF

clone size: once
V gene: TRBV2
D gene: .
J gene: TRBJ1-5
CDR3 DNA: TGTGCCAGCAGCCTCGTCTCAGGGGTGGTGGCAAATCAGCCCCAGCATTTT
CDR3 protein: CASSLVSGVVANQPQHF

clone size: .
V gene: TRBV7-8
D gene: .
J gene: TRBJ1-1
CDR3 DNA: TGTGCCAGCAGCGCCCGGACAGATATGAACACTGAAGCTTTCTTT
CDR3 protein: CASSARTDMNTEAFF

clone size: .
V gene: TRBV27
D gene: .
J gene: TRBJ2-1
CDR3 DNA: TGTGCCAGCAGTTTGCGTACTAGCCTCCCTGATGAGCAGTTCTTC
CDR3 protein: CASSLRTSLPDEQFF

clone size: .
V gene: TRBV11-1
D gene: .
J gene: TRBJ2-2
CDR3 DNA: TGTGCCAGCAGGGAAGGGGGTGGCCAAACCGGGGAGCTGTTTTTT
CDR3 protein: CASREGGGQTGELFF

clone size: once
V gene: TRBV3-1/TRBV3-2
D gene: TRBD1
J gene: TRBJ1-4
CDR3 DNA: TGTGCCAGCAGCCAAAGAACAGGGGGCGGAGGTGAAAAACTGTTTTTT
CDR3 protein: CASSQRTGGGGEKLFF

clone size: .
V gene: TRBV9
D gene: .
J gene: TRBJ2-7
CDR3 DNA: TGTGCCAGCAGCGTCGACTCGACCTACGAGCAGTACTTC
CDR3 protein: CASSVDSTYEQYF

clone size: once
V gene: TRBV19
D gene: .
J gene: TRBJ1-5
CDR3 DNA: TGTGCCAGTAGTATCAGCGCGGCGGGCAATCAGCCCCAGCATTTT
CDR3 protein: CASSISAAGNQPQHF

clone size: .
V gene: TRBV30
D gene: .
J gene: TRBJ1-1
CDR3 DNA: TGTGCCTGGAGTAAGGGGGTGAACACTGAAGCTTTCTTT
CDR3 protein: CAWSKGVNTEAFF

clone size: .
V gene: TRBV19
D gene: TRBD1
J gene: TRBJ1-2
CDR3 DNA: TGTGCCAGTAGTGGGGACAGGAACTATGGCTACACCTTC
CDR3 protein: CASSGDRNYGYTF

clone size: once
V gene: TRBV19
D gene: TRBD1
J gene: TRBJ2-3
CDR3 DNA: TGTGCCAGTAGTCCCTGGGGACAGGAACCGCAGTATTTT
CDR3 protein: CASSPWGQEPQYF

clone size: few
V gene: TRBV7-7
D gene: TRBD1
J gene: TRBJ2-7
CDR3 DNA: TGTGCTAGCAGCTTAGCGACAGGGGATTCGTACGAGCAGTACTTC
CDR3 protein: CASSLATGDSYEQYF

clone size: .
V gene: TRBV5-4
D gene: .
J gene: TRBJ1-1
CDR3 DNA: TGTGCCAGCAGCCCGACAGATCTGAACACTGAAGCTTTCTTT
CDR3 protein: CASSPTDLNTEAFF

clone size: .
V gene: TRBV7-9
D gene: .
J gene: TRBJ1-3
CDR3 DNA: TGTGCCAGCAGCTCCCATCAAATAGCCCGAAACACCATATATTTT
CDR3 protein: CASSSHQIARNTIYF

clone size: .
V gene: TRBV28
D gene: .
J gene: TRBJ1-5
CDR3 DNA: TGTGCCAGCAGTTCTCAGGGGCCTAGCAATCAGCCCCAGCATTTT
CDR3 protein: CASSSQGPSNQPQHF

clone size: .
V gene: TRBV2
D gene: .
J gene: TRBJ1-2
CDR3 DNA: TGTGCCAGCAGTGAAGCCGACAGGACCGACGGCTACACCTTC
CDR3 protein: CASSEADRTDGYTF

clone size: .
V gene: TRBV19
D gene: .
J gene: TRBJ1-1
CDR3 DNA: TGTGCCAGTAGTCTAAGAGGGAGGGAAGCTGAAGCTTTCTTT
CDR3 protein: CASSLRGREAEAFF

clone size: .
V gene: TRBV5-4
D gene: TRBD1
J gene: TRBJ1-1
CDR3 DNA: TGTGCCAGCAGACCGCCCGGGACAGGGGGCAACACTGAAGCTTTCTTT
CDR3 protein: CASRPPGTGGNTEAFF

clone size: few
V gene: TRBV5-8
D gene: TRBD2
J gene: TRBJ2-3
CDR3 DNA: TGTGCCAGCACCCGACTAGCGTTTAGCACAGATACGCAGTATTTT
CDR3 protein: CASTRLAFSTDTQYF

clone size: .
V gene: TRBV15
D gene: TRBD1
J gene: TRBJ1-1
CDR3 DNA: TGTGCCACCAGCAGAGAGGGGACAGGAGGCTTGAGAACTGAAGCTTTCTTT
CDR3 protein: CATSREGTGGLRTEAFF

clone size: once
V gene: TRBV7-9
D gene: .
J gene: TRBJ2-5
CDR3 DNA: TGTGCCAGCAGCCCCGTTGCGGAGACCCAGTACTTC
CDR3 protein: CASSPVAETQYF

clone size: .
V gene: TRBV10-3
D gene: .
J gene: TRBJ1-5
CDR3 DNA: TGTGCCGCGATGGAGGGGCTAGGGCAGCCCCAGCATTTT
CDR3 protein: CAAMEGLGQPQHF